Presented here are 14 T cell receptor beta chains from one specimen sequenced in a study of cytotoxic CD8 clonotypes in ibrutinib-treated CLL. TCRdb's copy holds only in-frame clones and misses some; the assay was immunoSEQ multiplex PCR. The sample has 190,000 or so clones, over 55% seen once; the top ten hold under 15%. Specimen: PBMCs, collected after 24 months of ibrutinib treatment. These receptors were obtained from a human donor with chronic lymphocytic leukemia.

The V call is TRBV6-6, the J call TRBJ1-1, with D perhaps TRBD1 (6 bases). CDR1 and CDR2 (germline): MNHNY, SVGAGI (reference sequence). This CDR3 has 15 amino acids. Trimming pared 6 bases from V and 1 base from J, leaving 15 bases between. The CDR3 loop is CASSPRGATNTEAFF. In DNA form, the CDR3 reads TGTGCCAGCAGCCCCCGGGGGGCGACGAACACTGAAGCTTTCTTT.

The V gene is TRBV5-4, the J gene TRBJ1-4, with 9 bases identical to TRBD1. Germline V gives CDR1 SGHNT, CDR2 YYREEE (reference sequence). The trim removed 0 bases at V and 5 bases at J, leaving 8 bases unmatched. This CDR3 contains 17 residues. As DNA, the CDR3 is TGTGCCAGCAGCTTGGCCCAGTCGGGGACAGGGAATGAAAAACTGTTTTTT. This gives the protein CASSLAQSGTGNEKLFF.

The chain has TRBV29-1 and TRBJ1-2; maybe TRBD1 (6 bases). CDR3 length: 12 amino acids. Germline V gene sequence: CDR1 SQVTM, CDR2 ANQGSEA. The germline V and J ends were trimmed by 6 bases and 4 bases, with 12 bases remaining between them. The CDR3, as DNA: TGCAGCGTCCTCGACAGGTCCTATGGCTACACCTTC. It codes for CSVLDRSYGYTF.

J is TRBJ2-7 and V is TRBV4-3; D may match TRBD1 or TRBD2 (5 bases each). The CDR3 runs 14 residues. CDR1 and CDR2 (germline): LGHNA, YSLEER. V shed 4 bases and J shed 1 base, with 11 bases lying between them. The CDR3 reads CASSPGTRSYEQYF. The CDR3 nucleotides are TGCGCCAGCAGCCCCGGGACGAGATCCTACGAGCAGTACTTC.

This chain joins TRBV19 and TRBJ2-5, with TRBD1 as a possible D gene (6 bases). The germline V gene has CDR1 LNHDA and CDR2 SQIVND (reference sequence). The CDR3 loop spans 16 amino acids. Between the trimmed V and J ends, which lost 1 base and 2 bases, there was a span of 14 bases. The CDR3 bases are TGTGCCAGTAGTATAGGAGGGACACCGGGACAAGAGACCCAGTACTTC. Its translation is CASSIGGTPGQETQYF. Together with reference TRBV19 and TRBJ2-5, the CDR3 gives the full variable domain: DGGITQSPKYLFRKEGQNVTLSCEQNLNHDAMYWYRQDPGQGLRLIYYSQIVNDFQKGDIAEGYSVSREKKESFPLTVTSAQKNPTAFYLCASSIGGTPGQETQYFGPGTRLLVL.

This clone was detected a few times. The J gene is TRBJ1-2, the V gene TRBV19, with D perhaps TRBD1 (5 bases). Germline CDR1 is LNHDA and CDR2 is SQIVND (reference sequence). V was cut by 4 bases and J by 7 bases, with 13 bases left in between. This CDR3 is built from 13 residues. In DNA, the CDR3 is TGTGCCAGTAGTACCCGGACATTTTCTGGCTACACCTTC. It is translated as CASSTRTFSGYTF.

The genes are TRBV6-5 and TRBJ2-1; TRBD1 or TRBD2 may be the D gene (6 bases each). The V gene lost 2 bases and the J gene lost 6 bases, with 11 bases spanning the gap. The CDR3 covers 14 residues. Germline-derived CDR1 and CDR2 are MNHEY and SVGAGI. For the CDR3, the DNA is TGTGCCAGCAGTTACGGAGGAGGGGGCAATGAGCAGTTCTTC. Translating it yields CASSYGGGGNEQFF.

This chain links TRBV6-1 with TRBJ2-7; 7 nucleotides agree with TRBD1. The CDR3 length is 14 residues. V was pared by 3 bases and J by 9 bases, with 11 bases of the junction left unmatched. Germline V gene lookup returns CDR1 MNHNS and CDR2 SASEGT. The chain's CDR3 is CASSEGTDPTTQYF. The CDR3 DNA reads TGTGCCAGCAGTGAGGGGACAGACCCTACGACGCAGTACTTC.

This chain links TRBV4-3 with TRBJ2-5, with D tentatively TRBD2 (6 bases). CDR1 LGHNA and CDR2 YSLEER come from the germline V gene. The V gene lost 1 base and the J gene lost 0 bases, with 9 bases spanning the gap. This CDR3 has 15 amino acids. Here the CDR3 reads CASSQGGGYQETQYF. The CDR3 DNA is TGCGCCAGCAGCCAAGGTGGGGGGTACCAAGAGACCCAGTACTTC.

The chain has TRBV7-2 and TRBJ2-7; the match to TRBD2 covers 11 bases. Per germline, CDR1 SGHTA and CDR2 FQGNSA. This CDR3 region has 14 residues. Losses at the gene ends were 8 bases for V and 3 bases for J; bases not matched to a gene: 6. CDR3 sequence: CASSTSGSDYEQYF. Written as DNA, the CDR3 is TGTGCCAGCTCCACTAGCGGGAGTGACTACGAGCAGTACTTC. The whole variable domain, remainder taken from reference TRBV7-2 and TRBJ2-7, is GAGVSQSPSNKVTEKGKDVELRCDPISGHTALYWYRQSLGQGLEFLIYFQGNSAPDKSGLPSDRFSAERTGGSVSTLTIQRTQQEDSAVYLCASSTSGSDYEQYFGPGTRLTVT.

The chain has TRBV6-5 and TRBJ1-2; D gene uncertain. Germline CDR1 MNHEY, CDR2 SVGAGI. The CDR3 contains 14 residues. Trimming pared 7 bases from V and 8 bases from J, leaving 20 bases between. The CDR3 DNA reads TGTGCCAGCACCCCTGAGACCGCCTCGGGGGGCTACACCTTC. Translation gives CASTPETASGGYTF.

J is TRBJ1-2 and V is TRBV7-2; 9 bases agree with TRBD1. Germline CDR1 is SGHTA and CDR2 is FQGNSA. The CDR3 sequence is 15 residues long. Trimming removed 5 bases from V and 2 bases from J; junction bases left unmatched: 6. The CDR3 loop reads CASSTYGTGNYGYTF. The CDR3 DNA reads TGTGCCAGCAGCACATACGGGACAGGGAACTATGGCTACACCTTC.

The CDR3 DNA reads TGTGCCAGCAGCGCCGGGACTAGCGGGGCCCACTACGAGCAGTACTTC. As protein: CASSAGTSGAHYEQYF. This chain joins TRBV9 and TRBJ2-7; 13 bases are shared with TRBD2. Germline-derived CDR1 and CDR2 are SGDLS and YYNGEE. The CDR3 runs 16 residues. J gave up 3 bases and V 3 bases, and 6 bases lay outside the gene matches.

The chain recombines TRBV6-5 with TRBJ2-5, with TRBD2 matching 12 bases. The length of the CDR3 is 15 residues. After removal of 8 bases from V and 5 bases from J, the junction contained 9 bases not matched to a gene. Germline CDR1 reads MNHEY; CDR2 reads SVGAGI. This CDR3 is CASGETSGSLETQYF. The CDR3 DNA sequence: TGTGCCAGCGGGGAGACTAGCGGGAGTCTTGAGACCCAGTACTTC.